Sequencing of this T cell receptor beta chain was carried out in a study of glioma-infiltrating T cells after dendritic cell vaccination. Whole-study context: Samples are from glioblastoma patients in Phase I and II dendritic cell vaccine trials.

Germline V gene lookup returns CDR1 LNHDA and CDR2 SQIVND (reference sequence). The CDR3 is 15 residues long. V was pared by 2 bases and J by 8 bases, with 9 bases of the junction left unmatched. Clones were sequenced by immunoSEQ multiplex PCR, and TCRdb holds only the in-frame ones, with some missing. The sample carries about 67,000 clones, around 81% recorded once. This TCR came from a human donor with glioblastoma. Sample: blood, taken before dendritic cell vaccination. J is TRBJ2-5 and V is TRBV19; TRBD1 aligns across 9 bases. Here the CDR3 DNA reads TGTGCCAGTAGTATATCAATCGGGGACAGGGAAACCCAGTACTTC. Its translation: CASSISIGDRETQYF.